Following are 2 T cell receptor beta chains from one sample sequenced in a study of T cells in Graves' hyperthyroidism and ophthalmopathy. Amplification of TCR beta CDR3 regions was performed using RNA transcripts as template. In the first-round RT-PCR of the TCR CDR3, the HTBI primer set was used. TCRdb passed the multiplex PCR reads through MiXCR, listing each CDR3 protein once. Of around 720,000 distinct CDR3 sequences in the sample, over 35% were seen once. The sequenced sample consisted of blood. The receptors were sampled from a woman aged 40-49 years with Graves' hyperthyroidism.

This clonotype was detected a few times. This chain connects TRBV6-5 to TRBJ1-2; D not resolved. CDR3 length equals 14 residues. Trimming pared 0 bases from V and 4 bases from J, leaving 9 bases between. Germline CDR1 reads MNHEY; CDR2 reads SVGAGI. Here the CDR3 reads CASSYSSPSYGYTF. Here the CDR3 DNA reads TGTGCCAGCAGTTACTCGTCTCCCTCCTATGGCTACACCTTC.

This clonotype was counted many times. The chain links TRBV7-2 to TRBJ1-3, with unresolved D. Germline V CDR1 and CDR2: SGHTA, FQGNSA. V gave up 5 bases and J gave up 2 bases, with 10 bases separating them. The length of the CDR3 is 14 residues. The CDR3, as DNA: TGTGCCAGCAGCCGGATTGCTGCTGGAAACACCATATATTTT. It encodes CASSRIAAGNTIYF.